These 10 T cell receptor beta chains share one sample of origin, sequenced in a study of Graves' ophthalmopathy and Graves' hyperthyroidism. Transcripts of RNA were the source for amplifying TCR beta CDR3 regions. The first round was an RT-PCR with HTBI primers, and the second round was a multiplex PCR. TCRdb recomputed calls from the multiplex PCR reads with MiXCR, one row per CDR3 protein. The sample holds hundreds of thousands of distinct CDR3 sequences; 20% to 25% are singletons and the top ten take 7.1%. Material: peripheral blood. The receptors originated from a woman aged 18-29 years with stable Graves' hyperthyroidism. Some clones in this sample may be carry-over from other donors' samples.

Only a few counts were recorded for this clonotype. This chain joins TRBV27 and TRBJ1-1; 8 bases are a match to TRBD1. The CDR3 spans 14 residues. From germline, CDR1 is MNHEY and CDR2 SMNVEV (reference sequence). After removal of 8 bases from V and 0 bases from J, the junction contained 5 bases not matched to a gene. CDR3 bases: TGTGCCAGCTTACCAGGGGGCATGAACACTGAAGCTTTCTTT. It codes for CASLPGGMNTEAFF.

The chain joins TRBV12-3 or TRBV12-4 to TRBJ2-5; the D call may be TRBD1 or TRBD2 (5 bases each). The CDR3 runs 14 residues. Trimming pared 1 base from V and 5 bases from J, leaving 11 bases between. This CDR3 reads CASSLGGTDETQYF. The CDR3 DNA follows: TGTGCCAGCAGTTTAGGGGGGACCGACGAGACCCAGTACTTC.

This clonotype was counted at least ten times. The V call is TRBV28, the J call TRBJ2-7, with D possibly being TRBD2 (5 bases). V lost 7 bases to trimming and J lost 0 bases, with 16 bases between them. The CDR3 is 15 amino acids. Germline lookup yields CDR1 MDHEN and CDR2 SYDVKM. CDR3 loop: CASTSIPTTSYEQYF. The CDR3 DNA reads as TGTGCCAGCACCTCCATTCCGACTACCTCCTACGAGCAGTACTTC.

In its sample, this clonotype was seen many times. The chain links TRBV6-1 to TRBJ2-4; no reliable D call. Trimming left V 6 bases short and J 3 bases short, with 9 bases between. Germline lookup yields CDR1 MNHNS and CDR2 SASEGT. The CDR3 covers 13 residues. CDR3 protein: CASRLSGKNIQYF. The CDR3 coding sequence is TGTGCCAGCAGACTATCGGGCAAAAACATTCAGTACTTC.

The CDR3 spells CASSRPGKRMNTEAFF. CDR3 in DNA: TGTGCCAGTAGTAGGCCGGGAAAGAGGATGAACACTGAAGCTTTCTTT. The chain links TRBV19 to TRBJ1-1; D ambiguous. The V gene's germline CDR1 is LNHDA and CDR2 SQIVND (reference sequence). CDR3 length: 16 residues. The V end lost 4 bases, the J end lost 0 bases, and 15 bases lay between the germline ends.

This clonotype was counted at least ten times. V usage is TRBV20-1 and J usage is TRBJ2-7; 7 nucleotides line up with TRBD2. The CDR3 runs to 19 residues. Germline values: CDR1 DFQATT, CDR2 SNEGSKA (reference sequence). J gave up 2 bases and V 5 bases, and 24 bases lay outside the gene matches. This CDR3 reads CSARTSWVMYAGAAYEQYF. DNA for the CDR3: TGCAGTGCTCGCACGAGTTGGGTGATGTACGCGGGAGCGGCCTACGAGCAGTACTTC.

At least ten counts were recorded for this clonotype. The V gene is TRBV4-1, the J gene TRBJ2-7; no clear D gene. Germline V gene sequence: CDR1 MGHRA, CDR2 YSYEKL. Trimming cost V 2 bases and J 5 bases, with 13 bases left between them. This CDR3 comprises 14 residues. The CDR3 region has the DNA TGCGCCAGCAGCCAAATCAACAGCCTAGACGAGCAGTACTTC. Protein sequence: CASSQINSLDEQYF.

This clonotype appeared many times. Here the CDR3 reads CSARDTGLSTEAFF. CDR3 DNA: TGCAGTGCTAGAGATACGGGGCTGAGCACTGAAGCTTTCTTT. The gene calls are TRBV20-1 and TRBJ1-1, with D perhaps matching TRBD1 (5 bases). This CDR3 has 14 residues. CDR1 DFQATT and CDR2 SNEGSKA come from the germline V gene (reference sequence). V lost 0 bases and J lost 4, with 12 bases in between.

This clonotype was recorded many times. The V and J genes are TRBV11-2 and TRBJ2-4; a possible D gene is TRBD1 (5 bases). Germline V gives CDR1 SGHAT, CDR2 FQNNGV. This CDR3 contains 15 residues. V was shortened by 4 bases and J by 6 bases, with 16 bases between the two germline ends. The CDR3 here is CASSSLAGSANIQYF. The CDR3 DNA reads as TGTGCCAGCAGCTCTTTGGCAGGGTCGGCAAACATTCAGTACTTC.

This clonotype was observed a few times. A much larger clone is a single base away; this may be a read error. This chain connects TRBV29-1 to TRBJ2-5; 8 bases are a match to TRBD2. In germline, CDR1 is SQVTM, CDR2 ANQGSEA. The CDR3 consists of 13 residues. CDR3 nucleotides: TGCAGCGACATGACTAGCGCAAAGGGGACCAAGTACTTC. It translates to CSDMTSAKGTKYF. The complete variable domain, with remaining parts taken from reference TRBV29-1 and TRBJ2-5, reads SAVISQKPSRDICQRGTSLTIQCQVDSQVTMMFWYRQQPGQSLTLIATANQGSEATYESGFVIDKFPISRPNLTFSTLTVSNMSPEDSSIYLCSDMTSAKGTKYFGPGTRLLVL.